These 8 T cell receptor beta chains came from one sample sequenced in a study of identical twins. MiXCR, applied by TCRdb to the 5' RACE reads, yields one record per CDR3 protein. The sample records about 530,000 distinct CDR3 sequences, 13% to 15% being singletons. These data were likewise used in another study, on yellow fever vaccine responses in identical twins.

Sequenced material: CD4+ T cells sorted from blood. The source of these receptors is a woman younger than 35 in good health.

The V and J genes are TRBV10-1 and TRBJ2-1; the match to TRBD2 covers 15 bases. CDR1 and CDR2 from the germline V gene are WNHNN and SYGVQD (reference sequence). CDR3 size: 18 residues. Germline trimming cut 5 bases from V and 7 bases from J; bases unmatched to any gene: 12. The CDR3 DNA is TGCGCCAGCAGTCCAAAAGGACTAGCGGGGGGGCCTAGGAATGAGCAGTTCTTC. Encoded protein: CASSPKGLAGGPRNEQFF.

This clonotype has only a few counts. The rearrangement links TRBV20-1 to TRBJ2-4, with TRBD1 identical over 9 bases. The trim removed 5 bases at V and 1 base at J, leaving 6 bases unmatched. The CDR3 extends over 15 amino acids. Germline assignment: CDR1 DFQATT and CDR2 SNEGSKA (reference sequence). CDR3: CSAYPTGGAKNIQYF. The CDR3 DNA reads TGCAGTGCTTACCCGACAGGGGGTGCCAAAAACATTCAGTACTTC.

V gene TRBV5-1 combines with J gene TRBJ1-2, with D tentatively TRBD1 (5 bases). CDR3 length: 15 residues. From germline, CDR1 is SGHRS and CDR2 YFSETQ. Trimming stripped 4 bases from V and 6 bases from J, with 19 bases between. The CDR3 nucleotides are TGCGCCAGCAGCGTCTCCCCCGGGGCTGGGAATGGCTACACCTTC. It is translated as CASSVSPGAGNGYTF.

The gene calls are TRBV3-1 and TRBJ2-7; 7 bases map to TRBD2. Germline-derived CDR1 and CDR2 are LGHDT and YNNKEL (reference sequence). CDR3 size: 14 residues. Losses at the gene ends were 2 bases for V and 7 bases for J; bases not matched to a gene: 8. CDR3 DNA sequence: TGTGCCAGCAGCCAAAGCGGGGTCGGTTGGGAGCAGTACTTC. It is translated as CASSQSGVGWEQYF.

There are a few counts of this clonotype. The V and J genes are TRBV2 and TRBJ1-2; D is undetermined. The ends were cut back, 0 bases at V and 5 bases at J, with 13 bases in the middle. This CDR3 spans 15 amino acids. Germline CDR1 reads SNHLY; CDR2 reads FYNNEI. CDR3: CASSEALPAVYGYTF. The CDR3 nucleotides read TGTGCCAGCAGTGAAGCGCTTCCAGCCGTTTATGGCTACACCTTC.

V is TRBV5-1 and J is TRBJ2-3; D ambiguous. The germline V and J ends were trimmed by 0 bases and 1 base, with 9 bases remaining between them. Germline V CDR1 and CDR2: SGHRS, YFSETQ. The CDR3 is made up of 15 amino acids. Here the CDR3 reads CASSLDTLGTDTQYF. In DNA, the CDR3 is TGCGCCAGCAGCTTGGATACCTTAGGCACAGATACGCAGTATTTT.

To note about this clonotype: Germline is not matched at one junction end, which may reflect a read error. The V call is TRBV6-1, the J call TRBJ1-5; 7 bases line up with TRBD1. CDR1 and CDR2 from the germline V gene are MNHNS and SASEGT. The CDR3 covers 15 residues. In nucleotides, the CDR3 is TGTGCCAGCAGAAGAGCTCGGGACAGCAGTCAGCCCCAGCATTTT. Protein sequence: CASRRARDSSQPQHF.

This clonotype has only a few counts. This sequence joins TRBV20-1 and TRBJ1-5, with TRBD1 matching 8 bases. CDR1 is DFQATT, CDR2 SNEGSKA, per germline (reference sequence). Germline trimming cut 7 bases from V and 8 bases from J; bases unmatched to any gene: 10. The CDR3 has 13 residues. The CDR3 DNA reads TGCAGTGTCGGAGGACAGGGAACGGAGCCCCAGCATTTT. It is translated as CSVGGQGTEPQHF.